Listed below are T cell receptor beta chains from one sample, sequenced in a study of cytomegalovirus exposure and HLA in healthy donors. Data came from immunoSEQ multiplex PCR; TCRdb stores just in-frame clones and leaves some out. The sample includes about 53,000 clones. The sequenced sample was PBMCs. These receptors were collected from a man aged 18 to 30 in good health and CMV-seropositive. The CDR3 runs from the conserved cysteine through the conserved F or W. The order of the fields is J gene, clone size, D gene, V gene, CDR3 DNA, CDR3 protein. A D gene is named only where the DNA matches it firmly. Some rows have no size entry. The others give once, few or many, or a class for an expanded clone.

>TRBJ2-2|.|.|TRBV27
TGTGCCAGCAGTTTATTGGGCGGGGAGAACACCGGGGAGCTGTTTTTT
CASSLLGGENTGELFF
>TRBJ2-3|.|.|TRBV5-4
TGTGCCAGCTCTACCAAGACTTCGACAGATACGCAGTATTTT
CASSTKTSTDTQYF
>TRBJ2-5|.|TRBD1|TRBV18
TGTGCCAGCTCACGTACAGGGGGCGTTGAGACCCAGTACTTC
CASSRTGGVETQYF
>TRBJ1-1|.|TRBD1|TRBV11-1
TGTGCCAGCAGTTTAGGCTTAACCGGGACAGGTGGTAAGCCTTTCTTT
CASSLGLTGTGGKPFF
>TRBJ1-1|.|.|TRBV30
TGTGCCTGGAGAACTCAGGGTGGAACTGAAGCTTTCTTT
CAWRTQGGTEAFF
>TRBJ2-2|.|.|TRBV21-1
TGTGCCAGCAGCACGGGAAACAGCGGACGGTTGAACACCGGGGAGCTGTTTTTT
CASSTGNSGRLNTGELFF
>TRBJ1-2|.|.|TRBV4-1
TGCGCCAGCAGCCAAGATCCCGGGTTGGTCTATGGCTACACCTTC
CASSQDPGLVYGYTF
>TRBJ2-2|.|.|TRBV30
TGTGCCTGGAGTGGTACTGGGGAGCTGTTTTTT
CAWSGTGELFF
>TRBJ2-5|.|TRBD2|TRBV28
TGTGCCAGCAGTTTACTAGCGGGAGAGGCAGAGACCCAGTACTTC
CASSLLAGEAETQYF
>TRBJ2-2|.|TRBD1|TRBV19
TGTGCCAGTATTCCCGGGACAGGCCCTCGAGGCACCGGGGAGCTGTTTTTT
CASIPGTGPRGTGELFF
>TRBJ1-1|.|.|TRBV6-1
TGTGCCAGCACCCACAGGGAGAACACTGAAGCTTTCTTT
CASTHRENTEAFF
>TRBJ1-1|.|.|TRBV10-3
TGTGCCATCCTCCAGGGGCTTAAGGACACTGAAGCTTTCTTT
CAILQGLKDTEAFF
>TRBJ1-4|.|.|TRBV5-4
TGTGCCAGCAGCTTGGATGGGCAGTATAATGAAAAACTGTTTTTT
CASSLDGQYNEKLFF
>TRBJ1-4|.|.|TRBV28
TGTGCCAGCAAGACGGGGGCAACTAATGAAAAACTGTTTTTT
CASKTGATNEKLFF
>TRBJ2-2|.|.|TRBV6-5
TGTGCCAGCAGTCCCGGGCCCTTGGAGGCCGGGGAGCTGTTTTTT
CASSPGPLEAGELFF
>TRBJ2-3|.|TRBD2|TRBV5-8
TGTGCCAGCAAGCTCCCGGGACTAGCGGGAGGTACGCAGTATTTT
CASKLPGLAGGTQYF
>TRBJ1-2|.|.|TRBV18
TGTGCCAGCTCACCAACCGAACAGAACTATGGCTACACCTTC
CASSPTEQNYGYTF
>TRBJ2-3|.|.|TRBV6-6
TGTGCCAGCAGTTTCGGTCTCGATAGCACAGATACGCAGTATTTT
CASSFGLDSTDTQYF
>TRBJ2-1|.|TRBD1|TRBV12-5
TGTGCTAGTGGTCTGACAGGGGCGGAGAATGAGCAGTTCTTC
CASGLTGAENEQFF
>TRBJ2-5|.|.|TRBV27
TGTGCCAGCAGTTTAAACCCCGTTAGCCAAGAGACCCAGTACTTC
CASSLNPVSQETQYF
>TRBJ1-1|.|.|TRBV15
TGTGCCACCAGCAGAGACAGGTATTCAGGCACTGAAGCTTTCTTT
CATSRDRYSGTEAFF
>TRBJ2-1|medium-sized|.|TRBV10-1
TGCGCCAGCAGTGAGAAGGCGACAAACAATGAGCAGTTCTTC
CASSEKATNNEQFF
>TRBJ2-5|.|TRBD2|TRBV11-2
TGTGCCAGCAGCCCTAGCGGGCCCCAGAAGACCCAGTACTTC
CASSPSGPQKTQYF
>TRBJ1-2|.|TRBD1|TRBV5-8
TGTGCCAGCAGCTGGAGGACAGGGGCCTATGGCTACACCTTC
CASSWRTGAYGYTF
>TRBJ2-6|.|.|TRBV6-5
TGTGCCAGCAGTTACTCGGGAGATGGGGCCAACGTCCTGACTTTC
CASSYSGDGANVLTF
>TRBJ2-3|.|.|TRBV6-1
TGTGCCAGCAGTATACTAGATCCCCCAGATACGCAGTATTTT
CASSILDPPDTQYF